The rows below give T cell receptor beta chains drawn from one sample of a study of lymphopenia after photon versus proton radiotherapy. Method: immunoSEQ multiplex PCR; TCRdb's copy keeps in-frame clones and lacks some. The table shows roughly 38,000 clones, with 80% to 95% occurring only once. The source material was peripheral blood, sampled from a patient treated with photon-based radiotherapy. These receptors were collected from a man in his sixties with cholangiocarcinoma. Each CDR3 is given with its conserved first and last residue. The D gene is left open where the match is weak. The listing skips clone size in some rows; elsewhere it reads once, few, many or a size class.

>TRBV6-4|NA|NA|TRBJ1-1
TGTGCCAGCAGCGGAGGGCAGGGAAAGGAAGCTTTCTTT
CASSGGQGKEAFF
>TRBV6-5|once|NA|TRBJ2-3
TGTGCCAGCAGTTACTCGGCTAGCGATACGCAGTATTTT
CASSYSASDTQYF
>TRBV29-1|NA|TRBD1|TRBJ2-3
TGCAGCGTTGTCCCGCCTTTGGACAGGGGCCACACAGATACGCAGTATTTT
CSVVPPLDRGHTDTQYF
>TRBV7-9|NA|TRBD1|TRBJ2-3
TGTGCCAGCACCACAGGGGGTAGAGAACCCCCGGGGCCGCAGTATTTT
CASTTGGREPPGPQYF
>TRBV7-2|NA|TRBD1|TRBJ1-6
TGTGCCAGCAGCTCTGGACAGGGGGGGGGTTCACCCCTCCACTTT
CASSSGQGGGSPLHF
>TRBV18|NA|NA|TRBJ1-2
TGTGCCAGCTCGCCCAGACAGGCTGGCTACACCTTC
CASSPRQAGYTF
>TRBV5-1|NA|TRBD1|TRBJ2-1
TGCGCCAGCAGCTTGAGGGACAGGAGATACAATGAGCAGTTCTTC
CASSLRDRRYNEQFF
>TRBV18|NA|NA|TRBJ1-4
TGTGCCAGCTTCAAATCGTCGCCAACTAATGAAAAACTGTTTTTT
CASFKSSPTNEKLFF
>TRBV6-1|NA|NA|TRBJ2-7
TGTGCCAGCAGGGACAACTACGAGCAGTACTTC
CASRDNYEQYF
>TRBV7-2|NA|TRBD1|TRBJ2-7
TGTGCCAGCCTACAGGGGGCAGAGCAGTACTTC
CASLQGAEQYF